The present TCR beta chain was sequenced within a study of T cells after yellow fever vaccination. Study-level information: Fractions containing few cells were prepared with SMART-Seq v4 Ultra Low Input.

There are 16 residues in the CDR3. CDR1 is ENHRY and CDR2 is SYGVKD in the germline V gene. Trimming stripped 0 bases from V and 1 base from J, with 12 bases between. In its sample, this clonotype was seen a few times. Its antigen is unknown. MiXCR, applied by TCRdb to the 5' RACE reads, yields one record per CDR3 protein. This table has roughly 250,000 distinct CDR3 sequences, over 10% appearing once. Study observations and caveats: Weaker, the secondary response peaked sooner, at day 5 versus 15.

This material consisted of CD4+ T cells sorted from PBMCs, taken 45 days after the yellow fever booster vaccination. The chain carries TRBV10-3 and TRBJ1-1; D not resolved. This clonotype originated in a man aged 30 to 45 who received the YFV17D yellow fever vaccine. Here the CDR3 DNA reads TGTGCCATCAGTGAGTCGAGGAGGCAAGAGAACACTGAAGCTTTCTTT. This codes for CAISESRRQENTEAFF.